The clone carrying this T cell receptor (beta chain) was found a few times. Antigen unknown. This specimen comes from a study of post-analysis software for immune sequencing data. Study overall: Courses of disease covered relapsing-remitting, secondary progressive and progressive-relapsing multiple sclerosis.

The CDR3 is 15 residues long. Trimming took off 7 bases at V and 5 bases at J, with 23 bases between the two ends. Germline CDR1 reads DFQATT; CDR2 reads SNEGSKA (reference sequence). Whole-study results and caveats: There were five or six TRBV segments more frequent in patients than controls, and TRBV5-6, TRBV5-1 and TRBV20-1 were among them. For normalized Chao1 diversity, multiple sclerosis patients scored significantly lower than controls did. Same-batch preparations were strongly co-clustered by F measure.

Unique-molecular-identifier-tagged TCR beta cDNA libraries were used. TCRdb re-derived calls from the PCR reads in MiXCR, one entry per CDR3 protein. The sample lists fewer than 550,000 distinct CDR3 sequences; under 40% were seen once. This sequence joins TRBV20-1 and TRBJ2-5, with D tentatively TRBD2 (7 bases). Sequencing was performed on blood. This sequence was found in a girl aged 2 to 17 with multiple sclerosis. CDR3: CSVLVSGGFWETQYF. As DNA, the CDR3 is TGCAGTGTTCTGGTTTCGGGGGGCTTTTGGGAGACCCAGTACTTC.